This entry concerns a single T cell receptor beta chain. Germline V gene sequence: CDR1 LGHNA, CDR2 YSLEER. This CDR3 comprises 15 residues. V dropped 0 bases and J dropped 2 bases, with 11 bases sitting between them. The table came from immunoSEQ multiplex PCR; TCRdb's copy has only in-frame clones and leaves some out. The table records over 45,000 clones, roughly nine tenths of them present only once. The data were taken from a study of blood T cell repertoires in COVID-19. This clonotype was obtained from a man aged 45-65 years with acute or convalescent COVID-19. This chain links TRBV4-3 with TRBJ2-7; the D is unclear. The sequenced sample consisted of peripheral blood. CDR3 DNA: TGCGCCAGCAGCCAAGATGTCGGTAGAACCTACGAGCAGTACTTC. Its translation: CASSQDVGRTYEQYF.